This TCR beta chain comes out of a study of shared clonotypes between healthy human individuals. As for the study in general: The people who gave samples were a couple of women and three men aged 18 to 49. There were three CD4 naive, three CD4 memory, two CD8 naive and one CD8 memory plates per donor.

Each sorted subset replicate got 200 ng genomic DNA, 30,000 or so genomes. Here immunoSEQ multiplex PCR was the method, and the copy in TCRdb shows in-frame clones only, minus some. The data contain around 2.3 million clones, approximately 94% of them singletons. Subsets obtained from CD4+ cells comprised CD45RA+ naive and CD45RA-negative memory cells. V lost 2 bases and J lost 1; bases outside the gene matches: 7. Germline V lookup: CDR1 SGDLS, CDR2 YYNGEE. This CDR3 comprises 16 residues. The material sequenced was naive CD4+ T cells sorted from blood. As to subset: CD45RA+ positively selected. This TCR came from a man aged 18 to 35 in good health. The chain recombines TRBV9 with TRBJ2-3, with TRBD2 identical over 7 bases. As DNA, the CDR3 is TGTGCCAGCAGCGTCCTCCAGGGAGGGGGCACAGATACGCAGTATTTT. Residues: CASSVLQGGGTDTQYF.